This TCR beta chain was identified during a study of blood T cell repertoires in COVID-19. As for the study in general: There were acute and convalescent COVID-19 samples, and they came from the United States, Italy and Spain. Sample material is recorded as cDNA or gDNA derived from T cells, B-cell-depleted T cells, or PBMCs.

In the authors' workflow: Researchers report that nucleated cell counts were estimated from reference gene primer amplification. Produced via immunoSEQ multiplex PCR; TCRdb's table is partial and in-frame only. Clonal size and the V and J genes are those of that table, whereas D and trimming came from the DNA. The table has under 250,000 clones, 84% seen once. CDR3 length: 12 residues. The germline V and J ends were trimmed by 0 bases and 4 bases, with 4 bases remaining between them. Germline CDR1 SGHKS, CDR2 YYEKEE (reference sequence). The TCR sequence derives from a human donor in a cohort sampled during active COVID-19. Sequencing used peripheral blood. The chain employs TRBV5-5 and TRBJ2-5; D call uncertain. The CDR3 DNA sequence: TGTGCCAGCAGCTTGGCTTCAGAGACCCAGTACTTC. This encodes CASSLASETQYF.